This T cell receptor (beta chain) stems from a study of shared clonotypes between healthy human individuals. The study's findings and limits: Naive subsets generally exceeded memory subsets in estimated richness.

As for this clone: Its target is unknown.

Repertoires were generated with immunoSEQ multiplex PCR, while TCRdb's copy carries only in-frame clones and drops some. The repertoire holds roughly 2.2 million clones, with 85% to 95% as singletons. The receptor comes from a man younger than 35 in good health. Some clones in this sample may be carry-over from other donors' samples. The specimen sequenced was naive CD4+ T cells from PBMCs. The sample's subset: CD45RA+ positively selected.

CDR3 sequence reads: CASSQARVAETQYF. DNA of the CDR3: TGCGCCAGCAGCCAGGCAAGGGTTGCGGAGACCCAGTACTTC. The gene calls are TRBV5-1 and TRBJ2-5; D is unclear. The germline V and J ends were trimmed by 4 bases and 5 bases, with 15 bases remaining between them. The CDR3 is 14 residues long. In germline, CDR1 is SGHRS, CDR2 YFSETQ.